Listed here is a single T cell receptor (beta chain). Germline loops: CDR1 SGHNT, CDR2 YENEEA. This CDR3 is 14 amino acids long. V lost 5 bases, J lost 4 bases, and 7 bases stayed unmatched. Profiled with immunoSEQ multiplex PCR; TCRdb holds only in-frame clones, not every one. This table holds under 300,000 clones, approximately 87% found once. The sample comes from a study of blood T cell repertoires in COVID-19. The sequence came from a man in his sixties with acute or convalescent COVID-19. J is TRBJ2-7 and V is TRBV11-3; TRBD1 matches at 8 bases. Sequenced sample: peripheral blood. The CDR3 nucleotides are TGTGCCAGCAGCCTACCAGGGGGCGTGTACGAGCAGTACTTC. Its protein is CASSLPGGVYEQYF.